What follows are 32 T cell receptor beta chains derived from one specimen sequenced in a study of shared clonotypes between healthy human individuals. This table comes from immunoSEQ multiplex PCR, and its TCRdb copy is limited to in-frame clones, with some not included. The table has approximately 2,300,000 clones, 85% to 95% seen once; the top ten hold approximately 0.4%. The material sequenced was naive CD4+ T cells from PBMCs. Documented subset: CD45RA+ positively selected. These receptor sequences come from a man aged 18-30 years in good health. Some clones in this sample may be carry-over from other donors' samples.

This sequence joins TRBV5-1 and TRBJ1-6; TRBD1 might be the D (6 bases). Trimming shortened V by 4 bases and J by 7 bases, and 15 bases separated the two germline ends. There are 15 residues in the CDR3. Germline assignment: CDR1 SGHRS and CDR2 YFSETQ. The CDR3 bases are TGCGCCAGCAGCATTCAGGGGTGGGAGAATTCACCCCTCCACTTT. It translates to CASSIQGWENSPLHF.

The table lists this clone with a few counts. The V call is TRBV14, the J call TRBJ1-2, with TRBD1 identical over 8 bases. J gave up 8 bases and V 6 bases, and 8 bases lay outside the gene matches. From germline, CDR1 is SGHDN and CDR2 FVKESK. The CDR3 length is 13 residues. CDR3 region: CASSRTGIGGYTF. CDR3 DNA sequence: TGTGCCAGCAGTCGGACAGGGATCGGCGGCTACACCTTC.

Turning to this clone: Additional DNA sequences in this sample encode the identical CDR3. The gene calls are TRBV27 and TRBJ2-7; 11 bases align to TRBD1. CDR3 length: 14 residues. With V trimmed by 3 bases and J by 4 bases, 2 bases remained unmatched. The germline CDR1 and CDR2 sequences are MNHEY and SMNVEV (reference sequence). The CDR3 DNA reads as TGTGCCAGCAGTTTCCGGGACAGGGGGTACGAGCAGTACTTC. Its translation is CASSFRDRGYEQYF.

Notes on this clone: Additional DNA sequences in this sample encode the identical CDR3. The genes are TRBV7-3 and TRBJ2-2; D is possibly TRBD2 (6 bases). CDR1 is SGHTA and CDR2 is FQGTGA in the germline V gene. The CDR3 is 16 amino acids. Between the trimmed V and J ends, which lost 1 base and 2 bases, there was a span of 11 bases. Written as DNA, the CDR3 is TGTGCCAGCAGCTTAAATGGCGGGGTAAACACCGGGGAGCTGTTTTTT. Amino acids: CASSLNGGVNTGELFF. Full variable domain (remainder filled in from reference TRBV7-3 and TRBJ2-2): GAGVSQTPSNKVTEKGKYVELRCDPISGHTALYWYRQSLGQGPEFLIYFQGTGAADDSGLPNDRFFAVRPEGSVSTLKIQRTERGDSAVYLCASSLNGGVNTGELFFGEGSRLTVL.

This chain joins TRBV27 and TRBJ2-3, with 8 bases identical to TRBD1. The germline V gene encodes CDR1 MNHEY and CDR2 SMNVEV (reference sequence). This CDR3 is 13 amino acids long. The J segment lost 4 bases and the V segment lost 6 bases, leaving 3 bases of the junction unmatched. CDR3 DNA sequence: TGTGCCAGCAGGAGACAGGGGCCAGATACGCAGTATTTT. Protein sequence: CASRRQGPDTQYF.

This clone was recorded only once. The genes are TRBV6-5 and TRBJ1-6; D unclear. V lost 6 bases and J lost 0, with 9 bases in between. The CDR3 runs to 15 residues. Germline V gene data show CDR1 as MNHEY and CDR2 as SVGAGI. CDR3 DNA sequence: TGTGCCAGCAGAACGGGAAGCTCCTATAATTCACCCCTCCACTTT. This sequence encodes CASRTGSSYNSPLHF.

This clone was seen more than once but under ten times. This chain uses TRBV27 with TRBJ1-5, with D uncertain. The V and J ends lost 2 bases and 7 bases respectively, with 9 bases between them. The CDR3 length is 13 residues. Germline CDR1 and CDR2: MNHEY and SMNVEV (reference sequence). The CDR3 region is CASSLTLSQPQHF. CDR3 coding DNA: TGTGCCAGCAGTTTAACTCTCAGCCAGCCCCAGCATTTT.

The genes are TRBV7-9 and TRBJ2-5; tentative D call: TRBD2 (5 bases). Deletions cut 5 bases from V and 5 bases from J, with 9 bases between. The CDR3 has 12 amino acids. CDR1 SEHNR and CDR2 FQNEAQ come from the germline V gene (reference sequence). Here the CDR3 reads CASSRGYETQYF. CDR3 DNA: TGTGCCAGCAGCCGAGGGTATGAGACCCAGTACTTC.

The chain employs TRBV9 and TRBJ2-3; the D gene is possibly TRBD2 (5 bases). This CDR3 has 15 residues. Germline CDR1 SGDLS, CDR2 YYNGEE. Trimming pared 3 bases from V and 8 bases from J, leaving 19 bases between. CDR3: CASSAGNAQLGTQYF. CDR3 sequence (DNA): TGTGCCAGCAGCGCCGGGAACGCGCAGTTAGGTACGCAGTATTTT. Full variable domain (outside the CDR3, taken from reference TRBV9 and TRBJ2-3): DSGVTQTPKHLITATGQRVTLRCSPRSGDLSVYWYQQSLDQGLQFLIQYYNGEERAKGNILERFSAQQFPDLHSELNLSSLELGDSALYFCASSAGNAQLGTQYFGPGTRLTVL.

This clone showed up just once. The rearrangement uses TRBV2 and TRBJ2-1; possibly TRBD2 for D (6 bases). The V and J ends lost 2 bases and 1 base respectively, with 9 bases between them. The CDR3 loop spans 15 amino acids. CDR1 SNHLY and CDR2 FYNNEI come from the germline V gene. CDR3 DNA sequence: TGTGCCAGCAGTGAATTTGGGGGGTCCTACAATGAGCAGTTCTTC. Amino acids: CASSEFGGSYNEQFF.

The count of this clone is one. This rearrangement joins TRBV19 to TRBJ2-1, with 14 bases fitting TRBD2. With 1 base clipped from V and 2 bases from J, the junction kept 1 base outside the gene matches. Germline CDR1 is LNHDA and CDR2 is SQIVND (reference sequence). The CDR3 covers 17 residues. CDR3 protein: CASSIGLAGGAYNEQFF. DNA of the CDR3: TGTGCCAGTAGTATAGGACTAGCGGGAGGGGCCTACAATGAGCAGTTCTTC. Complete variable domain (other parts from reference TRBV19 and TRBJ2-1): DGGITQSPKYLFRKEGQNVTLSCEQNLNHDAMYWYRQDPGQGLRLIYYSQIVNDFQKGDIAEGYSVSREKKESFPLTVTSAQKNPTAFYLCASSIGLAGGAYNEQFFGPGTRLTVL.

The chain combines TRBV4-2 with TRBJ1-4; D remains ambiguous. The CDR3 has 16 amino acids. Trimming removed 5 bases at V and 6 bases at J, with 19 bases between. The V gene's germline CDR1 is LGHNA and CDR2 YNFKEQ. CDR3 region: CASSSLAGAGDEKLFF. DNA for the CDR3: TGTGCCAGCAGCTCGCTGGCGGGAGCGGGAGATGAAAAACTGTTTTTT.

The rearrangement uses TRBV6-5 and TRBJ1-6, with no clear D. From germline, CDR1 is MNHEY and CDR2 SVGAGI. V was clipped by 4 bases and J by 2 bases, with 12 bases between them. The CDR3 contains 16 residues. The CDR3 sequence: CASSFLPSTYNSPLHF. The CDR3 DNA reads as TGTGCCAGCAGTTTTCTCCCAAGCACCTATAATTCACCCCTCCACTTT.

The chain is built from TRBV5-6 and TRBJ2-7; 9 nucleotides line up with TRBD1. With 2 bases clipped from V and 2 bases from J, the junction kept 5 bases outside the gene matches. The CDR3 contains 15 residues. Germline-derived CDR1 and CDR2 are SGHDT and YYEEEE. Written as DNA, the CDR3 is TGTGCCAGCAGCTTATTCCGGGACAGGGCCTACGAGCAGTACTTC. This gives the protein CASSLFRDRAYEQYF.

Of note for this clone: Other DNA sequences of this sample code for an identical CDR3. As DNA, the CDR3 is TGCGCCAGCAGCTTGGGACAGGGGACTCAGCCCCAGCATTTT. This encodes CASSLGQGTQPQHF. The chain joins TRBV5-1 to TRBJ1-5, with TRBD1 matching 8 bases. Germline CDR1 is SGHRS and CDR2 is YFSETQ. The trim removed 0 bases at V and 6 bases at J, leaving 2 bases unmatched. This CDR3 is built from 14 residues.

The CDR3 bases are TGTGCCAGCAGTACTCTGATAGATACGCAGTATTTT. Its protein is CASSTLIDTQYF. The V call is TRBV28, the J call TRBJ2-3; D unclear. Trimming stripped 5 bases from V and 5 bases from J, with 8 bases between. This CDR3 region has 12 residues. Germline-derived CDR1 and CDR2 are MDHEN and SYDVKM. Complete variable domain (other parts from reference TRBV28 and TRBJ2-3): DVKVTQSSRYLVKRTGEKVFLECVQDMDHENMFWYRQDPGLGLRLIYFSYDVKMKEKGDIPEGYSVSREKKERFSLILESASTNQTSMYLCASSTLIDTQYFGPGTRLTVL.

This chain links TRBV7-9 with TRBJ2-7; D is perhaps TRBD1 or TRBD2 (5 bases each). V was clipped by 5 bases and J by 0 bases, with 11 bases between them. CDR1 SEHNR and CDR2 FQNEAQ come from the germline V gene (reference sequence). The CDR3 consists of 14 residues. This chain's CDR3 is CASSPTGTSYEQYF. DNA for the CDR3: TGTGCCAGCAGCCCGACCGGGACCTCCTACGAGCAGTACTTC.

The J gene is TRBJ1-4, the V gene TRBV27; 8 bases agree with TRBD1. This CDR3 comprises 18 residues. CDR1 MNHEY and CDR2 SMNVEV come from the germline V gene (reference sequence). With V trimmed by 1 base and J by 0 bases, 7 bases remained unmatched. Written as DNA, the CDR3 is TGTGCCAGCAGTTTATTCGGGACAGGCCTTACAACTAATGAAAAACTGTTTTTT. This sequence encodes CASSLFGTGLTTNEKLFF. The full variable domain, rest sourced from reference TRBV27 and TRBJ1-4, is EAQVTQNPRYLITVTGKKLTVTCSQNMNHEYMSWYRQDPGLGLRQIYYSMNVEVTDKGDVPEGYKVSRKEKRNFPLILESPSPNQTSLYFCASSLFGTGLTTNEKLFFGSGTQLSVL.

In DNA form, the CDR3 reads TGTGCCAGCAGTGAAGAAAGCGGGAGGGACTACAATGAGCAGTTCTTC. Translating it yields CASSEESGRDYNEQFF. V usage is TRBV2 and J usage is TRBJ2-1, with 10 positions matching TRBD2. There are 16 residues in the CDR3. Germline-derived CDR1 and CDR2 are SNHLY and FYNNEI. With 1 base clipped from V and 3 bases from J, the junction kept 3 bases outside the gene matches.

CDR3 coding DNA: TGTGCCAGCAGCTTAGGAGGTGGGACAGGGATTTGGTACGAGCAGTACTTC. Amino acids: CASSLGGGTGIWYEQYF. The chain couples TRBV7-2 to TRBJ2-7; 9 bases line up with TRBD1. Germline loops: CDR1 SGHTA, CDR2 FQGNSA. The V segment lost 1 base and the J segment 4 bases; nucleotides outside the gene matches: 11. This CDR3 spans 17 amino acids.

V is TRBV19 and J is TRBJ1-5; 7 bases match TRBD1. V gave up 3 bases and J gave up 6 bases; unmatched junction bases: 11. Per germline, CDR1 LNHDA and CDR2 SQIVND (reference sequence). CDR3 length equals 16 residues. The CDR3 protein is CASSILATGSRQPQHF. The DNA for the CDR3 is TGTGCCAGTAGTATTTTAGCGACAGGGAGCCGTCAGCCCCAGCATTTT.

This rearrangement joins TRBV29-1 to TRBJ2-7, with TRBD1 matching 7 bases. This CDR3 has 14 amino acids. Per the germline V gene, CDR1 is SQVTM and CDR2 is ANQGSEA. The junction had 9 bases not matched to a gene; V was cut back by 4 bases and J by 3 bases. The CDR3 DNA sequence: TGCAGCGTTGGGGGGCCCGACAGGGACTACGAGCAGTACTTC. Translating it yields CSVGGPDRDYEQYF.

This clone is a singleton in its sample. V and J are TRBV29-1 and TRBJ2-7, with 16 bases fitting TRBD2. V shed 6 bases and J 7 bases; nucleotides not matched to a gene: 15. Germline CDR1 is SQVTM and CDR2 is ANQGSEA. The CDR3 runs 17 residues. CDR3 sequence: CSVLGLAGGSKGVEQYF. In DNA, the CDR3 is TGCAGCGTATTGGGACTAGCGGGAGGGTCAAAGGGGGTAGAGCAGTACTTC.

The sample holds one count of this clone. The gene calls are TRBV12-5 and TRBJ2-1; 8 bases are a match to TRBD1. The CDR3 length is 15 residues. Germline lookup yields CDR1 LGHNT and CDR2 FRNRAP. Trimming at V came to 5 bases and at J to 4 bases, leaving 7 bases not matched to a gene. CDR3 coding DNA: TGTGCTAGTGGTCCCGGGACAGGATTATACAATGAGCAGTTCTTC. This gives the protein CASGPGTGLYNEQFF.

The rearrangement links TRBV15 to TRBJ2-3; maybe TRBD2 (7 bases). The CDR3 covers 13 residues. Germline CDR1 LNHNV, CDR2 YYDKDF (reference sequence). With 4 bases removed from V and 6 bases from J, the gap between germline ends came to 11 bases. The CDR3 region has the DNA TGTGCCACCAGCAAGGGGGGGGCGGATACGCAGTATTTT. Protein product: CATSKGGADTQYF.

The rearrangement joins TRBV6-8 to TRBJ2-5, with TRBD2 matching over 14 bases. The junction had 11 bases not matched to a gene; V was cut back by 6 bases and J by 2 bases. Germline V gives CDR1 MNHGY, CDR2 SAAAGT. The CDR3 length is 18 residues. The CDR3 loop is CASRNRGLAGVEQETQYF. In nucleotides, the CDR3 is TGTGCCAGCAGAAATCGGGGACTAGCGGGAGTGGAGCAAGAGACCCAGTACTTC.

This clone showed up just once. V gene TRBV21-1 combines with J gene TRBJ2-1; whether TRBD1, the table's D call, matches the DNA was not checked. TRBV21-1 is shown as a pseudogene. The CDR3 has 14 amino acids. CDR3 coding DNA: TGTGCCAGCAGCAAAGCTTCCAGGAACAATGAGCAGTTCTTC. Its protein product is CASSKASRNNEQFF.

The V gene is TRBV9, the J gene TRBJ2-7; 9 nucleotides align to TRBD2. Germline V lookup: CDR1 SGDLS, CDR2 YYNGEE. V was pared by 5 bases and J by 0 bases, with 6 bases of the junction left unmatched. The CDR3 runs to 15 residues. CDR3 loop: CASSENSGSSYEQYF. In DNA form, the CDR3 reads TGTGCCAGCAGTGAGAATAGCGGGAGCTCCTACGAGCAGTACTTC.

The V and J genes are TRBV11-2 and TRBJ1-2; D is possibly TRBD1 (5 bases). This CDR3 region has 17 residues. Germline CDR1 SGHAT, CDR2 FQNNGV. Trimming shortened V by 2 bases and J by 3 bases, and 19 bases separated the two germline ends. CDR3 coding DNA: TGTGCCAGCAGCTTAACCCCCCTCCAGGGTGAGGACTATGGCTACACCTTC. This translates into CASSLTPLQGEDYGYTF.

This chain connects TRBV6-6 to TRBJ1-1; D ambiguous. This CDR3 is built from 15 residues. Per the germline V gene, CDR1 is MNHNY and CDR2 is SVGAGI (reference sequence). Trimming left V 0 bases short and J 0 bases short, with 8 bases between. The CDR3 DNA is TGTGCCAGCAGTTACTCGACGGTGATGAACACTGAAGCTTTCTTT. Protein product: CASSYSTVMNTEAFF.

The CDR3 DNA sequence: TGTGCCACCTTGGATTACGGGACAGAAAGTCAAGAGACCCAGTACTTC. Its protein product is CATLDYGTESQETQYF. This chain links TRBV27 with TRBJ2-5; 7 nucleotides align to TRBD1. The CDR3 spans 16 residues. J was trimmed by 2 bases and V by 10 bases; bases with no gene match: 16. CDR1 and CDR2 (germline): MNHEY, SMNVEV (reference sequence).

This chain uses TRBV19 with TRBJ2-7; D not certain. V dropped 5 bases and J dropped 4 bases, with 12 bases sitting between them. There are 13 residues in the CDR3. Germline values: CDR1 LNHDA, CDR2 SQIVND (reference sequence). CDR3 loop: CASSFQGGYEQYF. CDR3 DNA: TGTGCCAGTAGTTTCCAAGGTGGGTACGAGCAGTACTTC. The full variable domain, rest sourced from reference TRBV19 and TRBJ2-7, is DGGITQSPKYLFRKEGQNVTLSCEQNLNHDAMYWYRQDPGQGLRLIYYSQIVNDFQKGDIAEGYSVSREKKESFPLTVTSAQKNPTAFYLCASSFQGGYEQYFGPGTRLTVT.